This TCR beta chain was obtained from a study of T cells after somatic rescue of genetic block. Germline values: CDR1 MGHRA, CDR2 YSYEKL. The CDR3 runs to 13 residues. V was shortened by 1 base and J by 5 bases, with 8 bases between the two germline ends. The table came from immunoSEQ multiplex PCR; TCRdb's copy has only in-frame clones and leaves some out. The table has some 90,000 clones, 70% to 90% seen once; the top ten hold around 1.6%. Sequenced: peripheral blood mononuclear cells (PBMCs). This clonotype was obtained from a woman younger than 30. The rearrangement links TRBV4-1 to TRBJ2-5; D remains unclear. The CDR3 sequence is CASSQAVWETQYF. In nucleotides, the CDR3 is TGCGCCAGCAGCCAAGCAGTCTGGGAGACCCAGTACTTC.